This entry lists 22 T cell receptor beta chains sequenced from one sample in a study of cytomegalovirus exposure and HLA in healthy donors. The PCR contained 60 Vbeta and 13 Jbeta primers. Sequencing used immunoSEQ multiplex PCR; TCRdb keeps in-frame clones, though not all of them. The sample has around 93,000 clones, approximately 80% seen once. Sequenced material: PBMCs. The receptors stem from a man aged 50-59 years in good health and CMV-seronegative.

The V call is TRBV5-1, the J call TRBJ2-3; 10 bases match TRBD2. The V gene end was trimmed by 4 bases and the J gene end by 0 bases; junction bases not matched to a gene: 8. The germline V gene has CDR1 SGHRS and CDR2 YFSETQ. The CDR3 has 17 amino acids. The CDR3 reads CASSPLPSGSSTDTQYF. Here the CDR3 DNA reads TGCGCCAGCAGCCCGTTACCTAGCGGGAGCAGCACAGATACGCAGTATTTT.

The chain recombines TRBV13 with TRBJ1-1; possible D gene TRBD1, 5 bases. The CDR3 contains 12 residues. CDR1 is PRHDT and CDR2 is FYEKMQ in the germline V gene (reference sequence). Trimming removed 0 bases at V and 11 bases at J, with 10 bases between. The CDR3 nucleotides are TGTGCCAGCAGCTTAGGAGGGGTGGGGGCTTTCTTT. This translates into CASSLGGVGAFF.

About this clone: The germline gene is not matched at one end of the junction; a read error may be the cause. V gene TRBV2 combines with J gene TRBJ1-2; the D gene is possibly TRBD1 (5 bases). CDR3 length: 12 amino acids. CDR1 and CDR2 from the germline V gene are SNHLY and FYNNEI. The CDR3 DNA reads as TGTGCCAGCAGTGGGACCGGTTGGGGCTACCCCTTC. As protein: CASSGTGWGYPF.

This clone was picked up a small number of times. The chain employs TRBV4-2 and TRBJ1-5; D perhaps matches TRBD1 (6 bases). V lost 3 bases and J lost 2, with 8 bases in between. CDR1 and CDR2 (germline): LGHNA, YNFKEQ. CDR3 length: 14 amino acids. The CDR3 DNA is TGTGCCAGCAGCCACAGGGGAGGCAATCAGCCCCAGCATTTT. It specifies CASSHRGGNQPQHF.

The gene calls are TRBV19 and TRBJ2-7; 9 bases are shared with TRBD1. The CDR3 extends over 14 amino acids. In germline, CDR1 is LNHDA, CDR2 SQIVND (reference sequence). The trim removed 6 bases at V and 2 bases at J, leaving 5 bases unmatched. This CDR3 reads CASRHGTGPYEQYF. The CDR3 nucleotides are TGTGCCAGTAGGCACGGGACAGGGCCCTACGAGCAGTACTTC.

The chain uses TRBV2 and TRBJ2-3; TRBD2 aligns across 9 bases. CDR1 is SNHLY, CDR2 FYNNEI, per germline. V lost 7 bases to trimming and J lost 3 bases; unmatched junction nucleotides: 8. This CDR3 region has 15 residues. CDR3: CASTSSGSGTDTQYF. In DNA, the CDR3 is TGTGCCAGCACTAGTAGCGGGAGTGGGACAGATACGCAGTATTTT.

The V gene is TRBV6-1, the J gene TRBJ2-1, with D unresolved. In germline, CDR1 is MNHNS, CDR2 SASEGT. The CDR3 is 12 amino acids. V was pared by 2 bases and J by 7 bases, with 6 bases between. The CDR3 DNA reads as TGTGCCAGCAGTGAAACGCGGAATGAGCAGTTCTTC. Translating it yields CASSETRNEQFF.

The chain couples TRBV9 to TRBJ1-2; no definite D call. The CDR3 has 13 amino acids. CDR1 is SGDLS, CDR2 YYNGEE, per germline. Trimming stripped 0 bases from V and 4 bases from J, with 7 bases between. The CDR3 DNA reads as TGTGCCAGCAGCGTAGGAAACTTCTATGGCTACACCTTC. Its protein is CASSVGNFYGYTF.

This chain joins TRBV7-2 and TRBJ2-3; 7 positions match TRBD2. Germline V gives CDR1 SGHTA, CDR2 FQGNSA. Trimming took 5 bases from V and 3 from J; bases not matched to a gene: 11. CDR3 length: 16 residues. The CDR3 DNA sequence: TGTGCCAGCAGCCCCCTCGGGCGGGAGAGTACAGATACGCAGTATTTT. It is translated as CASSPLGRESTDTQYF.

As DNA, the CDR3 is TGTGCTAGTGGTTTGCCCCGGGGGGGGGAGCAGTTCTTC. Amino acids: CASGLPRGGEQFF. V and J are TRBV12-5 and TRBJ2-1, with 8 bases lining up with TRBD2. The CDR3 is 13 amino acids. The germline gives CDR1 LGHNT, CDR2 FRNRAP. Trimming took 2 bases from V and 10 from J; bases not matched to a gene: 4. Variable domain in full (rest from reference TRBV12-5 and TRBJ2-1): DARVTQTPRHKVTEMGQEVTMRCQPILGHNTVFWYRQTMMQGLELLAYFRNRAPLDDSGMPKDRFSAEMPDATLATLKIQPSEPRDSAVYFCASGLPRGGEQFFGPGTRLTVL.

V usage is TRBV7-3 and J usage is TRBJ2-2; tentative D call: TRBD1 (6 bases). Germline-derived CDR1 and CDR2 are SGHTA and FQGTGA. CDR3 size: 13 residues. V was trimmed by 2 bases and J by 10 bases, leaving 11 bases between them. This CDR3 is CASSLGGGLELFF. CDR3 sequence (DNA): TGTGCCAGCAGCTTAGGGGGCGGATTGGAGCTGTTTTTT. The full variable domain, completed using reference TRBV7-3 and TRBJ2-2, is GAGVSQTPSNKVTEKGKYVELRCDPISGHTALYWYRQSLGQGPEFLIYFQGTGAADDSGLPNDRFFAVRPEGSVSTLKIQRTERGDSAVYLCASSLGGGLELFFGEGSRLTVL.

The gene calls are TRBV2 and TRBJ2-1; D is perhaps TRBD2 (5 bases). This CDR3 is 17 amino acids long. Germline V gene sequence: CDR1 SNHLY, CDR2 FYNNEI. V lost 2 bases, J lost 8 bases, and 22 bases lay in between. This chain's CDR3 is CASSEPPTRLTVDEQFF. The CDR3 nucleotides read TGTGCCAGCAGTGAACCCCCCACTAGGTTGACGGTAGATGAGCAGTTCTTC.

The chain has TRBV5-1 and TRBJ2-5, with D maybe TRBD2 (6 bases). Trimming took 4 bases from V and 0 from J, leaving 13 bases between them. The CDR3 loop spans 15 amino acids. Germline V lookup: CDR1 SGHRS, CDR2 YFSETQ. This CDR3 is CASSRLGLDQETQYF. In DNA form, the CDR3 reads TGCGCCAGCAGCCGCCTGGGACTGGACCAAGAGACCCAGTACTTC.

The CDR3 DNA reads as TGTGCCAGCAGTACCTCCCCTAAGTCCTACGAGCAGTACTTC. Its translation: CASSTSPKSYEQYF. The V gene is TRBV6-5, the J gene TRBJ2-7, with D hard to call. This CDR3 spans 14 amino acids. Germline V gene lookup returns CDR1 MNHEY and CDR2 SVGAGI. Trimming left V 5 bases short and J 1 base short, with 12 bases between.

The chain combines TRBV9 with TRBJ2-3; tentative D call: TRBD1 (6 bases). Trimming shortened V by 0 bases and J by 2 bases, and 10 bases separated the two germline ends. The CDR3 totals 15 residues. Germline CDR1 is SGDLS and CDR2 is YYNGEE. CDR3: CASSVAGAHTDTQYF. The CDR3 DNA sequence: TGTGCCAGCAGCGTAGCAGGGGCCCACACAGATACGCAGTATTTT.

V gene TRBV29-1 combines with J gene TRBJ2-1; 12 positions agree with TRBD2. With 3 bases clipped from V and 6 bases from J, the junction kept 6 bases outside the gene matches. This CDR3 has 15 residues. The germline V gene has CDR1 SQVTM and CDR2 ANQGSEA. Written as DNA, the CDR3 is TGCAGCGTTGACATTGTGACTAGCGGGAGCAATGAGCAGTTCTTC. It encodes CSVDIVTSGSNEQFF.

V is TRBV27 and J is TRBJ1-5; D unclear. The germline gives CDR1 MNHEY, CDR2 SMNVEV (reference sequence). This CDR3 region has 12 residues. V was shortened by 9 bases and J by 5 bases, with 11 bases between the two germline ends. The CDR3 loop reads CASSWRDQPQHF. In nucleotides, the CDR3 is TGTGCCAGTTCTTGGAGGGATCAGCCCCAGCATTTT.

The CDR3 nucleotides read TGCGCCAGCCGGACTAGCGGGGCCTACGAGCAGTACTTC. Protein: CASRTSGAYEQYF. The V and J genes are TRBV10-1 and TRBJ2-7, with TRBD2 matching 12 bases. CDR1 is WNHNN, CDR2 SYGVQD, per germline (reference sequence). This CDR3 contains 13 residues. The V and J ends lost 8 bases and 2 bases, in that order; junction bases with no gene match: 1.

V gene TRBV28 combines with J gene TRBJ2-7; D call uncertain. Trimming took off 3 bases at V and 2 bases at J, with 11 bases between the two ends. Germline CDR1 and CDR2: MDHEN and SYDVKM. This CDR3 spans 14 amino acids. The CDR3 region is CASSFVGDPYEQYF. The CDR3 DNA sequence: TGTGCCAGCAGTTTTGTCGGAGACCCCTACGAGCAGTACTTC.

This sequence joins TRBV7-2 and TRBJ1-2; D gene unclear. V lost 1 base, J lost 8 bases, and 11 bases lay in between. The CDR3 sequence is 13 residues long. Germline V gives CDR1 SGHTA, CDR2 FQGNSA. The CDR3: CASSLGSSVGYTF. CDR3 coding DNA: TGTGCCAGCAGCTTAGGTTCCTCGGTCGGCTACACCTTC.

The gene calls are TRBV27 and TRBJ2-3; maybe TRBD2 (6 bases). With 1 base removed from V and 4 bases from J, the gap between germline ends came to 6 bases. The germline V gene has CDR1 MNHEY and CDR2 SMNVEV (reference sequence). The CDR3 contains 13 residues. The CDR3, as DNA: TGTGCCAGCAGTTTATGGAGGGCAGATACGCAGTATTTT. This encodes CASSLWRADTQYF.

This chain joins TRBV2 and TRBJ1-6, with D perhaps TRBD1 (6 bases). V gave up 8 bases and J gave up 4 bases, with 15 bases separating them. CDR1 and CDR2 from the germline V gene are SNHLY and FYNNEI. The CDR3 consists of 15 residues. CDR3 bases: TGTGCCAGCGTTAGCGCGACAGGATATAATTCACCCCTCCACTTT. It is translated as CASVSATGYNSPLHF.